This T cell receptor beta chain derives from a study of cytomegalovirus exposure and HLA in healthy donors. Generated by immunoSEQ multiplex PCR, the TCRdb table keeps only in-frame clones and is missing some. The sample has tens of thousands of clones, about 94% seen once. This CDR3 has 15 residues. CDR1 is SGDLS, CDR2 YYNGEE, per germline. Trimming removed 2 bases at V and 2 bases at J, with 8 bases between. Sample: PBMCs. This clonotype originated in a man between 18 and 35 years old in good health and CMV-seropositive. The chain uses TRBV9 and TRBJ1-6; D may be TRBD1 (6 bases). The CDR3 DNA reads TGTGCCAGCAGCGTTGGACAGACCTATAATTCACCCCTCCACTTT. Its protein is CASSVGQTYNSPLHF.